This is a list of T cell receptor beta chains from one sample in a study of CD8+ T cells in alopecia areata. Some clones are missing from TCRdb's copy, which holds only in-frame ones; the method was immunoSEQ multiplex PCR. The sample consists of some 180,000 clones, around 63% of them appearing once. The sequencing used CD4+ T cells sorted from blood, collected at week 0. The receptors were sampled from a human donor with alopecia areata. Each CDR3 is given with its conserved first and last residue. Each record gives: V gene, CDR3 protein.

V: TRBV30; CDR3: CAWRSYNEQFF
V: TRBV6-4; CDR3: CASSPRTGLTDTQYF
V: TRBV6-5; CDR3: CASSYSFDNTEAFF
V: TRBV29-1; CDR3: CSVSGRAITEAFF
V: TRBV29-1; CDR3: CSVVLGDQPQHF
V: TRBV15; CDR3: CATSRDRGTGNGYTF
V: TRBV4-1; CDR3: CASSPQPTVNEKLFF
V: TRBV4-3; CDR3: CASSQDRGRGFRGYTF
V: TRBV6-1; CDR3: CASSDPGILDEQFF
V: TRBV7-2; CDR3: CASSFAGLDGYTF
V: TRBV29-1; CDR3: CSVKGSGRGHYGYTF
V: TRBV30; CDR3: CAWSTKGAGYTF
V: TRBV5-1; CDR3: CASSFGTTRTYEQYF
V: TRBV7-2; CDR3: CASSPSRLAGQRDTQYF
V: TRBV29-1; CDR3: CSVEWANVLTF
V: TRBV5-1; CDR3: CASSLDTGGRTGELFF
V: TRBV30; CDR3: CAWKRGGDYGYTF
V: TRBV6-5; CDR3: CASKGQPYGYTF